Following are 6 T cell receptor beta chains from one sample sequenced in a study of blood T cell repertoires in COVID-19. Data came from immunoSEQ multiplex PCR; TCRdb stores just in-frame clones and leaves some out. Of roughly 10,000 clones listed, 89% are singletons. Sequencing was carried out using peripheral blood. The source of these receptors is a human donor in a cohort sampled during active COVID-19.

The chain couples TRBV3-1 (or the pseudogene TRBV3-2) to TRBJ2-7; D is possibly TRBD1 (5 bases). Germline V gives CDR1 LGHDT, CDR2 YNNKEL (reference sequence). Trimming removed 1 base at V and 2 bases at J, with 15 bases between. This CDR3 has 16 amino acids. For the CDR3, the DNA is TGTGCCAGCAGCCAAGGCCTCGCCCAGGGAACCTACGAGCAGTACTTC. As protein: CASSQGLAQGTYEQYF.

The chain carries TRBV19 and TRBJ2-1; D remains ambiguous. Germline values: CDR1 LNHDA, CDR2 SQIVND (reference sequence). The CDR3 consists of 15 residues. V lost 6 bases and J 0 bases, leaving 12 bases between the germline ends. The CDR3 DNA reads TGTGCCAGTAGCCTCGTTCTGAGCTCCTACAATGAGCAGTTCTTC. This translates into CASSLVLSSYNEQFF.

The chain uses TRBV6-5 and TRBJ2-5; TRBD1 matches 8 bases. After removal of 6 bases from V and 4 bases from J, the junction contained 10 bases not matched to a gene. CDR3 length: 15 residues. Germline V gene sequence: CDR1 MNHEY, CDR2 SVGAGI. CDR3: CASSGDRGFRETQYF. CDR3 DNA: TGTGCCAGCAGCGGTGACAGGGGATTTAGAGAGACCCAGTACTTC.

V is TRBV3-1 (or the pseudogene TRBV3-2) and J is TRBJ1-3; 9 bases match TRBD1. V was clipped by 5 bases and J by 2 bases; unmatched bases: 4. The CDR3 has 15 amino acids. CDR1 LGHDT and CDR2 YNNKEL come from the germline V gene (reference sequence). CDR3 DNA: TGTGCCAGCAGCTCCCGGGACAGGGCTGGAAACACCATATATTTT. Translation: CASSSRDRAGNTIYF.

The chain employs TRBV7-2 and TRBJ2-2, with D maybe TRBD1 (6 bases). CDR1 is SGHTA and CDR2 is FQGNSA in the germline V gene. This CDR3 has 14 amino acids. Trimming shortened V by 3 bases and J by 6 bases, and 11 bases separated the two germline ends. Here the CDR3 reads CASSLQGRAGELFF. CDR3 in DNA: TGTGCCAGCAGCTTGCAGGGGCGCGCCGGGGAGCTGTTTTTT.

This chain uses TRBV5-1 with TRBJ1-2; a possible D gene is TRBD1 (6 bases). The V gene lost 0 bases and the J gene lost 7 bases, with 13 bases spanning the gap. The germline V gene encodes CDR1 SGHRS and CDR2 YFSETQ. The CDR3 runs 14 residues. CDR3 bases: TGCGCCAGCAGCTTGGCAGCGGGGGGCCCTGGCTACACCTTC. Residues: CASSLAAGGPGYTF.